The 3 T cell receptor beta chains listed next were all sequenced from one sample in a study of blood T cell repertoires in COVID-19. Measured with immunoSEQ multiplex PCR; TCRdb has only the in-frame clones, and not every one. This table holds around 40,000 clones, just under 90% found once. The source material was peripheral blood. Source of these receptors: a man aged 40-50 years with COVID-19, enrolled during active disease.

The chain carries TRBV9 and TRBJ1-6; possible D gene TRBD1, 5 bases. This CDR3 has 15 residues. Trimming removed 0 bases at V and 10 bases at J, with 14 bases between. Germline lookup yields CDR1 SGDLS and CDR2 YYNGEE. CDR3 sequence (DNA): TGTGCCAGCAGCGTAGCTGAAGGGGCGAGGTCACCCCTCCACTTT. Translated, it gives CASSVAEGARSPLHF.

This chain links TRBV7-9 with TRBJ2-1, with 9 nucleotides matching TRBD1. Germline V lookup: CDR1 SEHNR, CDR2 FQNEAQ (reference sequence). The V segment lost 5 bases and the J segment 7 bases; nucleotides outside the gene matches: 3. There are 13 residues in the CDR3. The CDR3 reads CASSPQGANEQFF. The CDR3 coding sequence is TGTGCCAGCAGCCCACAGGGGGCAAATGAGCAGTTCTTC.

The chain combines TRBV19 with TRBJ2-3; 7 bases are a match to TRBD2. The V and J ends lost 1 base and 0 bases, in that order; junction bases with no gene match: 7. Germline CDR1 and CDR2: LNHDA and SQIVND (reference sequence). This CDR3 contains 17 residues. CDR3 nucleotide sequence: TGTGCCAGTAGTATAGGTCTCGCGGGAGTGAGCACAGATACGCAGTATTTT. Encoded protein: CASSIGLAGVSTDTQYF.